This is a list of T cell receptor beta chains from one sample in a study of blood T cell repertoires in COVID-19. TCRdb's copy holds only in-frame clones and misses some; the assay was immunoSEQ multiplex PCR. The table lists nearly 200,000 clones, 65% to 85% of them singletons, with 6.5% to 9.5% in the top ten. The material sequenced was PBMCs or T cells enriched from blood (not recorded which). The receptors derive from a man between 35 and 55 years old who had recovered from COVID-19. CDR3s include the opening cysteine and the closing phenylalanine or tryptophan. The order of the fields is clone size, D gene, V gene, J gene, CDR3 protein, CDR3 DNA. The D gene is left open where the match is weak. Clone size is given for some rows only: seen once, a few or many times, or a class if the clone is expanded.

NA,TRBD1,TRBV7-9,TRBJ2-2,CASSLGQGGLGELFF,TGTGCCAGCAGCCTCGGACAGGGGGGACTCGGGGAGCTGTTTTTT
NA,NA,TRBV5-4,TRBJ1-5,CASSLDGAGQPQHF,TGTGCCAGCAGCTTGGATGGGGCCGGTCAGCCCCAGCATTTT
NA,NA,TRBV18,TRBJ1-6,CASSPQGAYNSPLHF,TGTGCCAGCTCACCACAGGGGGCCTATAATTCACCCCTCCACTTT
NA,NA,TRBV24-1,TRBJ1-1,CATSDPWQGTGAFF,TGTGCCACCAGTGATCCTTGGCAGGGTACGGGAGCTTTCTTT
NA,NA,TRBV7-3,TRBJ1-1,CASSLQGTTEAFF,TGTGCCAGCAGCTTACAGGGGACAACTGAAGCTTTCTTT
NA,NA,TRBV5-1,TRBJ2-3,CASSLDRAGTDTQYF,TGCGCCAGCAGCTTGGACAGGGCTGGCACAGATACGCAGTATTTT
NA,NA,TRBV21-1,TRBJ1-1,CASSPDRDTTEAFF,TGTGCCAGCAGCCCGGACAGGGACACCACTGAAGCTTTCTTT
NA,NA,TRBV29-1,TRBJ1-1,CSVVRGRGTEAFF,TGCAGCGTTGTTAGGGGTAGGGGTACTGAAGCTTTCTTT
many,TRBD1,TRBV25-1,TRBJ1-1,CASKSDRYSNEAFF,TGTGCCAGCAAGTCGGACAGGTACTCTAATGAAGCTTTCTTT
NA,NA,TRBV6-5,TRBJ1-6,CASTSYNSPLHF,TGTGCCAGCACTTCCTATAATTCACCCCTCCACTTT
NA,NA,TRBV6-1,TRBJ1-5,CASSEGGSQPQHF,TGTGCCAGCAGTGAGGGGGGGTCTCAGCCCCAGCATTTT
NA,NA,TRBV5-1,TRBJ1-6,CASSLEQVPPLHF,TGCGCCAGCAGCTTGGAACAGGTTCCACCCCTCCACTTT
few,NA,TRBV5-1,TRBJ1-4,CASSLNWGREKLFF,TGCGCCAGCAGCTTGAACTGGGGGAGGGAAAAACTGTTTTTT
NA,TRBD2,TRBV5-6,TRBJ2-7,CASSLNLAGEQYF,TGTGCCAGCAGCTTGAACCTAGCGGGCGAGCAGTACTTC
NA,NA,TRBV9,TRBJ1-3,CASSVGGKGAGNTIYF,TGTGCCAGCAGCGTAGGGGGTAAGGGAGCTGGAAACACCATATATTTT
NA,TRBD1,TRBV4-2,TRBJ1-2,CASSQDGTGYGYTF,TGTGCCAGCAGCCAAGATGGGACAGGGTACGGCTACACCTTC
NA,TRBD1,TRBV11-2,TRBJ1-6,CASSPRDRGLRNSPLHF,TGTGCCAGCAGCCCGCGGGACAGGGGGCTGCGTAATTCACCCCTCCACTTT
NA,TRBD1,TRBV29-1,TRBJ2-7,CSVVGGQGYEQYF,TGCAGCGTTGTGGGGGGACAGGGTTACGAGCAGTACTTC
NA,TRBD1,TRBV12-5,TRBJ2-2,CASGFTGVQDTGELFF,TGTGCTAGTGGTTTCACAGGGGTGCAGGACACCGGGGAGCTGTTTTTT
NA,NA,TRBV6-5,TRBJ1-2,CASRTNNYGYTF,TGTGCCAGCAGAACTAATAACTATGGCTACACCTTC
NA,TRBD1,TRBV5-1,TRBJ1-1,CASRGQAYTEAFF,TGCGCCAGCAGGGGACAGGCCTACACTGAAGCTTTCTTT
NA,TRBD1,TRBV19,TRBJ1-2,CASSYRTGGYGYTF,TGTGCCAGTAGTTATCGGACAGGGGGCTATGGCTACACCTTC
once,NA,TRBV5-4,TRBJ1-1,CASSLGQYKNTEAFF,TGTGCCAGCAGCTTGGGACAGTACAAGAACACTGAAGCTTTCTTT
NA,NA,TRBV5-1,TRBJ2-5,CASSPPGLRSAETQYF,TGCGCCAGCAGCCCACCAGGACTCCGGTCGGCAGAGACCCAGTACTTC